This T cell receptor beta chain was retrieved from a study of blood T cell repertoires in COVID-19. Across the study: Material from acute and convalescent COVID-19 was sourced from the United States, Italy and Spain. From T cells, B-cell-depleted T cells, or PBMCs came the material, which was cDNA or gDNA.

The authors' processing: Amplification with reference gene primers provided the estimates of nucleated cell counts. The repertoire was sequenced with immunoSEQ multiplex PCR; TCRdb's copy has only in-frame clones and lacks some. The V and J calls and clone size were taken over from that table, and D and trimming were inferred from the DNA. This table holds about 73,000 clones, around four fifths found once. This CDR3 is built from 15 residues. After removal of 3 bases from V and 8 bases from J, the junction contained 10 bases not matched to a gene. The germline CDR1 and CDR2 sequences are SEHNR and FQNEAQ (reference sequence).

Sequencing was performed on peripheral blood. This chain joins TRBV7-9 and TRBJ2-1; 7 nucleotides line up with TRBD1. This clonotype was obtained from an elderly man with active or convalescent COVID-19. The CDR3 is CASSLYPGQRDEQFF. The DNA of the CDR3 is TGTGCCAGCAGCTTGTACCCGGGACAGAGGGATGAGCAGTTCTTC.